The rows below give T cell receptor beta chains drawn from one sample of a study of blood T cell repertoires in COVID-19. Method: immunoSEQ multiplex PCR; TCRdb's copy keeps in-frame clones and lacks some. This sample has over 150,000 clones, with under 85% found just once. Sequenced material: peripheral blood. These receptors all come from a human donor in a cohort sampled during active COVID-19. Both conserved end residues are part of each CDR3. D genes are given only for firm matches. Expanded clones get a size class; other rows say once, few or many, or leave the size out.

V	J	D	size	DNA	CDR3
TRBV6-6	TRBJ2-7	TRBD1	-	TGTGCCAGCAGACCGGGACAGCAAACGGGGCAGTACTTC	CASRPGQQTGQYF
TRBV7-8	TRBJ1-1	-	-	TGTGCCAGCAGCCCCGGACAGACTCACTTGAACACTGAAGCTTTCTTT	CASSPGQTHLNTEAFF
TRBV6-6	TRBJ2-1	TRBD1	-	TGTGCCAGCAGCCAGGACAGGGTACGAAATGAGCAGTTCTTC	CASSQDRVRNEQFF
TRBV28	TRBJ1-5	-	-	TGTGCCAGCAGTACTAATAATCAGCCCCAGCATTTT	CASSTNNQPQHF
TRBV9	TRBJ2-1	TRBD2	-	TGTGCCAGCAGCTCACTAGCGGGGGGGCAGTTCTTC	CASSSLAGGQFF
TRBV2	TRBJ2-1	TRBD1	-	TGTGCCAGCAGTCCGTTGGCAGGGGGTACGCCTGAGCAGTTCTTC	CASSPLAGGTPEQFF
TRBV9	TRBJ1-2	-	-	TGTGCCAGCAGCCCGCGAAGTGATTGGACAGCTTTTTATGGCTACACCTTC	CASSPRSDWTAFYGYTF
TRBV12-5	TRBJ1-3	-	-	TGTGCTAGTGGTTTGGTAGGACTTGGAAACACCATATATTTT	CASGLVGLGNTIYF
TRBV11-2	TRBJ1-5	TRBD1	-	TGTGCCAGCAGCTTAGATCTGGCAGGGGGTTGGCCCCAGCATTTT	CASSLDLAGGWPQHF
TRBV10-1	TRBJ1-1	TRBD1	-	TGCGCCAGCCCCCCCGGGGAGGACAGGGGGTGTATCACTGAAGCTTTCTTT	CASPPGEDRGCITEAFF
TRBV5-1	TRBJ2-3	TRBD1	-	TGCGCCAGCAGAGAGGGACAGGGGCCAGATACGCAGTATTTT	CASREGQGPDTQYF
TRBV7-9	TRBJ2-7	-	-	TGTGCCAGCAGCTTTGGCAGGGGATCCTACGAGCAGTACTTC	CASSFGRGSYEQYF
TRBV27	TRBJ1-1	-	-	TGTGCCAGCAGTCTGCAGGGGAACACTGAAGCTTTCTTT	CASSLQGNTEAFF
TRBV20-1	TRBJ2-1	-	-	TGCAGTGCTACGTACAATGAGCAGTTCTTC	CSATYNEQFF
TRBV5-4	TRBJ2-3	-	-	TGTGCCAGCACCCCCGGGCGAGGGGGGGAGTCAGATACGCAGTATTTT	CASTPGRGGESDTQYF
TRBV15	TRBJ2-5	-	-	TGTGCCACCATGACGGGCAGAGGAGGGGAGACCCAGTACTTC	CATMTGRGGETQYF
TRBV7-6	TRBJ1-6	TRBD1	few	TGTGCCAGCAGCCCCGTGGCAGGGGGTAATTCACCCCTCCACTTT	CASSPVAGGNSPLHF
TRBV18	TRBJ1-3	-	-	TGTGCCAGCTCACCCGAGAGAAACACCATATATTTT	CASSPERNTIYF
TRBV2	TRBJ1-1	-	-	TGTGCCAGCAAGGTCGGGGGGGGCGCTGTGAACACTGAAGCTTTCTTT	CASKVGGGAVNTEAFF
TRBV4-1	TRBJ1-2	-	-	TGCGCCAGCAGCCAAGATTACGGGGTCGCTAACTATGGCTACACCTTC	CASSQDYGVANYGYTF
TRBV13	TRBJ1-1	TRBD1	-	TGTGCCAGCAAACGAGGGGGCGGGACTGAAGCTTTCTTT	CASKRGGGTEAFF
TRBV21-1	TRBJ1-4	-	-	TGTGCCAGCAGTAAGCGGCACAGGGGGCGTGAAAAACTGTTTTTT	CASSKRHRGREKLFF